This T cell receptor (beta chain) emerged from a study of T cells in Graves' hyperthyroidism and ophthalmopathy. Findings and caveats of the study: Most expanded thyroid clonotypes above 0.001 recurred in blood. Ophthalmopathy was separated from stable hyperthyroidism by a 13 V-J model.

Those patients with uncontrolled infection, other autoimmune disease, pregnancy or lactation were excluded. Losses at the gene ends were 6 bases for V and 4 bases for J; bases not matched to a gene: 7. The CDR3 consists of 15 residues. The germline V gene has CDR1 KGHDR and CDR2 SFDVKD. In this sample, this clonotype turned up a few times. Its antigen is unidentified. Researchers amplified the TCR beta CDR3 regions from RNA transcripts. Using the HTBI primer set, a first-round RT-PCR was run on the TCR CDR3. TCRdb independently ran MiXCR on the multiplex PCR reads; one entry per CDR3 protein. This sample carries around 340,000 distinct CDR3 sequences, about 18% of them seen once, and the ten largest clones take about a third.

The sequenced material came from blood. The chain has TRBV24-1 and TRBJ2-1, with 8 positions matching TRBD2. The source is a woman under 40 with Graves' hyperthyroidism that later progressed to Graves' ophthalmopathy. The CDR3 sequence is CATSIAGNTYNEQFF. The DNA of the CDR3 is TGTGCCACCAGTATAGCGGGAAATACTTACAATGAGCAGTTCTTC.